This T cell receptor (beta chain) was sequenced in a study of blood T cell repertoires in COVID-19 (dated by TCRdb to about 2020). At the level of the whole study: The collaborator samples originated in the United States, Italy and Spain and spanned the acute and convalescent phases of COVID-19. The dataset comprised deeply sampled blood TCRbeta repertoires from subjects exposed to, actively infected with, or recovered from COVID-19. The repertoires were released in a freely available public database intended as a resource for research on the immune response to SARS-CoV-2. Where available, HLA class I and class II types were obtained from metadata supplied by the sample provider rather than from assay-based typing. The material from the prospective study consisted of cDNA or gDNA derived from T cells, B-cell-depleted T cells, or PBMCs. The samples were drawn from two sources: the first 160 participants of the ongoing ImmuneRACE study, and over 950 subjects contributed by 6 global collaborators. The sample metadata nearly always contained a de-identified subject ID, COVID-19 status, age in years and sex. What the work shows at the level of the full study, not this receptor alone: Clinical and demographic metadata were provided uncurated, with the amount varying by source and participant.

TCRbeta CDR3 regions were amplified from genomic DNA by means of the immunoSEQ Assay, a bias-controlled multiplex PCR. From the authors' description of their analysis: The number of nucleated cells in each sample was estimated from the amplification of reference gene primers within the assay. To quantify the absolute abundance of each unique TCRbeta CDR3 rearrangement, sequence reads were collapsed and filtered. Productive Simpson clonality was computed per sample as the square root of Simpson's diversity index over productive rearrangements. TCRdb's version of the immuneACCESS table is confined to in-frame rearrangements and falls short of the full clone set. An unresolved V gene accounts for under half of the shortfall where checked; the remainder is of unknown origin. The DNA was the basis for D and trimming; V, J and clone size are from that table. The sample data list 300,000 to 350,000 clones, and roughly 90% of these were observed just once. Under 3.5% of the sample is held by the ten biggest clonotypes.

The cysteine opens and the phenylalanine closes a CDR3 of 14 amino acids. CDR3 DNA is the only sequence kept; it has 42 bases, read in frame from the first base. The germline V gene (reference sequence) specifies WNHNN as CDR1 and SYGVQD as CDR2. Trimmed from V: 6 bases; trimmed from J: 0 bases; junction bases lacking a gene match: 4. At one collaborating source in Seattle, patients were enrolled during active infection and were followed longitudinally through the course of disease. The collaborating institutions used their own protocols to collect whole blood in K2EDTA tubes. Collaborator samples were shipped for TCRbeta analysis as frozen whole blood, isolated PBMCs, or DNA extracted from either sample type. Concerning this clone itself: Its binding antigen is unknown. One base away there is no much larger clone; base qualities are not given.

The TCR was taken from a woman in her 30s with COVID-19, enrolled during active disease. Sequencing used peripheral blood. This chain joins TRBV10-1 to TRBJ1-1, and TRBD1 aligns with 7 junction nucleotides. The nucleotide sequence reads TGCGCCAGCAGCACCGGGACAGTGAACACTGAAGCTTTCTTT. Its amino acids are CASSTGTVNTEAFF.